What follows is one T cell receptor (beta chain) and its context. Its specificity is unknown. The CDR3 sequence is 15 residues long. CDR1 and CDR2 (germline): SEHNR, FQNEAQ (reference sequence). V was cut by 1 base and J by 3 bases, with 12 bases left in between. These data are taken from a study of T cell repertoires in cytomegalovirus infection. Across the whole study: TCR beta signatures that were public indicated CMV infection and matching HLA type.

TCRdb processed the reads anew with MiXCR; each CDR3 protein has one entry. The table lists just over 450,000 distinct CDR3 sequences, approximately 42% of them singletons. This material consisted of cultured PBMCs, taken from culture after CMV antigen stimulation. V is TRBV7-9 and J is TRBJ2-5, with a weak D call TRBD1 (5 bases). The sequence was obtained from a human donor in good health (CMV status not recorded). Some clones in this sample may be carry-over from other donors' samples. The DNA for the CDR3 is TGTGCCAGCAGCTTAGACTGGCAGGGAAAAGAGACCCAGTACTTC. It translates to CASSLDWQGKETQYF.